This T cell receptor beta chain was documented in a study of OX40 agonist ivuxolimab in advanced cancers. Study at large: A mean age of approximately 60 years, range roughly 23 to 85, was recorded, and 70% to 85% were male.

Details on this clone: Its antigen is currently unknown.

Germline V lookup: CDR1 MNHEY, CDR2 SMNVEV (reference sequence). This CDR3 has 16 residues. The germline V and J ends were trimmed by 2 bases and 3 bases, with 14 bases remaining between them. Study-wide results and limits: On average, CD8+ T cells had more expanded clones than CD4+.

Repertoires were generated with immunoSEQ multiplex PCR, while TCRdb's copy carries only in-frame clones and drops some. This table holds approximately 74,000 clones, 90% to 95% found once. The material was CD4+ or CD8+ T cells sorted from blood, obtained in a trial of the OX40 agonist ivuxolimab. The sequence was collected from an adult with an advanced solid tumor such as melanoma, head and neck, liver or kidney cancer. The V and J genes are TRBV27 and TRBJ1-3; D is unresolved. In DNA, the CDR3 is TGTGCCAGCAGTTTACGTTCGGACCATAGTGGAAACACCATATATTTT. Protein product: CASSLRSDHSGNTIYF.